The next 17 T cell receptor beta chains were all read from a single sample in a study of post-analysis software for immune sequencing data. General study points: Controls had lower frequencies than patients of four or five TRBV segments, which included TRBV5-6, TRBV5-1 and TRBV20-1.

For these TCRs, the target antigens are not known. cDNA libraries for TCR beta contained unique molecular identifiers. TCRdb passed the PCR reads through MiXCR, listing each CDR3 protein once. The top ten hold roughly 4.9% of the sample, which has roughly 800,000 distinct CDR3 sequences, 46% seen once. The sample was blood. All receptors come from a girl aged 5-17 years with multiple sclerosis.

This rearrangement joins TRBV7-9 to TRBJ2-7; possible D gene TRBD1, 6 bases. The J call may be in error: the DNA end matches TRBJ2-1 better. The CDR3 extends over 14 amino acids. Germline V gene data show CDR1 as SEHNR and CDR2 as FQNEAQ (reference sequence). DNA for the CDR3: TGTGCCAGCAGCTTAGCGGGGACACGGGATGAGCAGTTCTTC. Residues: CASSLAGTRDEQFF.

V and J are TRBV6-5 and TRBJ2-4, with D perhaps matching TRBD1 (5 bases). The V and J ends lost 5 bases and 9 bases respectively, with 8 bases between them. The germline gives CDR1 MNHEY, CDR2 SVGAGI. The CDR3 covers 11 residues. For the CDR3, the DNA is TGTGCCAGCAGTACCCAGGGCATTCAGTACTTC. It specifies CASSTQGIQYF.

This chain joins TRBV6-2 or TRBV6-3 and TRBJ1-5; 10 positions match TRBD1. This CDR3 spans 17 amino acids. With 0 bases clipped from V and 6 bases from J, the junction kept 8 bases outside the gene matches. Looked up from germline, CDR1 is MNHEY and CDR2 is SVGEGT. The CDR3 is CASSYSGTGVGGQPQHF. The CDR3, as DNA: TGTGCCAGCAGTTACTCCGGGACAGGGGTTGGCGGTCAGCCCCAGCATTTT.

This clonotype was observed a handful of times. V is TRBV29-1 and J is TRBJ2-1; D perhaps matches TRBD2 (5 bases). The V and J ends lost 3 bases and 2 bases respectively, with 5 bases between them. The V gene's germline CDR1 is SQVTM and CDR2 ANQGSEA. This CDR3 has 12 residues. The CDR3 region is CSVERAYNEQFF. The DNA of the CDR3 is TGCAGCGTTGAGAGGGCCTACAATGAGCAGTTCTTC.

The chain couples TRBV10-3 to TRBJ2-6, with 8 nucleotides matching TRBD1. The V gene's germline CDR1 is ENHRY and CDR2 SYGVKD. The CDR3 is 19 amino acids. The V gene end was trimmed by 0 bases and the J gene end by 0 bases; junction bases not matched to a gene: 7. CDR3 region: CAISESVTGVSSGANVLTF. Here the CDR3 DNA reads TGTGCCATCAGTGAGTCCGTGACAGGGGTGTCCTCTGGGGCCAACGTCCTGACTTTC.

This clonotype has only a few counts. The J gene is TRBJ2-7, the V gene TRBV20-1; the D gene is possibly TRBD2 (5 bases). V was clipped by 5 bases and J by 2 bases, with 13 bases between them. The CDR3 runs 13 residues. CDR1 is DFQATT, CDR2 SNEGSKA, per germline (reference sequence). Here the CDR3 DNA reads TGCAGTGCTGAGGAGGACTCCCCCTACGAGCAGTACTTC. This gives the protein CSAEEDSPYEQYF.

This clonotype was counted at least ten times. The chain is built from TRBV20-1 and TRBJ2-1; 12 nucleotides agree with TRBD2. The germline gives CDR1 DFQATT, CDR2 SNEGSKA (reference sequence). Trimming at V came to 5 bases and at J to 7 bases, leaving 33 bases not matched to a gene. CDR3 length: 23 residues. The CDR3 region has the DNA TGCAGTGCTCCCCCACTAAACAGGGGGCTGCTAGCGGGAGGGCGAAGCTATCCTAATGAGCAGTTCTTC. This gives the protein CSAPPLNRGLLAGGRSYPNEQFF.

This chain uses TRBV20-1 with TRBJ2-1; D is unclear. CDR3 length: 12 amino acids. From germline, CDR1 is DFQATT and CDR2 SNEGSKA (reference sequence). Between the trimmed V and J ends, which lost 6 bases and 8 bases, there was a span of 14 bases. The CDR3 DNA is TGCAGTGCCAGGTGGGCGGTCGATGAGCAGTTCTTC. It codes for CSARWAVDEQFF.

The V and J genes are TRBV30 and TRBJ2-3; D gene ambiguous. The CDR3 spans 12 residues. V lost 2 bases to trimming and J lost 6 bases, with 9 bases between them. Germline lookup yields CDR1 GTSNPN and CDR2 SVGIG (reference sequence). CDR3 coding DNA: TGTGCCTGGAGTCGACTTGGGGATACGCAGTATTTT. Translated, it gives CAWSRLGDTQYF.

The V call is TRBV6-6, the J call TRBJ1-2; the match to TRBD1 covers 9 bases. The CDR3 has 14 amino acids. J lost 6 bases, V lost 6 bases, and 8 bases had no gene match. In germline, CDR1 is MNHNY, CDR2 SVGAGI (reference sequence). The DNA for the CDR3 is TGTGCCAGCAGGGGCCCGGGACAGGGTCATGGCTACACCTTC. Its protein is CASRGPGQGHGYTF.

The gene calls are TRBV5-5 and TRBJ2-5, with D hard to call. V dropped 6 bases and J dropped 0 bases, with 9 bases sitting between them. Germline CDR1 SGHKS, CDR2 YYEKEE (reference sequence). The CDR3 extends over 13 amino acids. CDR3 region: CASTPVNQETQYF. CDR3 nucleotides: TGTGCCAGCACCCCCGTGAACCAAGAGACCCAGTACTTC.

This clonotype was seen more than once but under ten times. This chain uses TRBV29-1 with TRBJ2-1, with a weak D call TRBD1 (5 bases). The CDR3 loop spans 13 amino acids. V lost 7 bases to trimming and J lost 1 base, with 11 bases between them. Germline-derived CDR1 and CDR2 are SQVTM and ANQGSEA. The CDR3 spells CSGTPTSYNEQFF. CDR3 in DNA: TGCAGCGGGACACCTACTTCCTACAATGAGCAGTTCTTC.

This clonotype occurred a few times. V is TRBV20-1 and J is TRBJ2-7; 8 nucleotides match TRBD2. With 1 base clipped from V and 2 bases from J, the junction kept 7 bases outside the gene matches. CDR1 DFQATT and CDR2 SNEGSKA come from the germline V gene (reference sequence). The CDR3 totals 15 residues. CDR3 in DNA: TGCAGTGCTAGAGGGAGCGGGAGTGGAGCCTACGAGCAGTACTTC. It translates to CSARGSGSGAYEQYF.

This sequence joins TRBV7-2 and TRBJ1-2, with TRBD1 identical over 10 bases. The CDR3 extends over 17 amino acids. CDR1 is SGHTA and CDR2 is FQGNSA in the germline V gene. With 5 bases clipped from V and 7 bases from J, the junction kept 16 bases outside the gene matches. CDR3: CASSPGTGVTVGGGYTF. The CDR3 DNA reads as TGTGCCAGCAGCCCAGGGACAGGGGTCACTGTTGGGGGTGGCTACACCTTC. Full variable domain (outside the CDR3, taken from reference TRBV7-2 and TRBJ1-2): GAGVSQSPSNKVTEKGKDVELRCDPISGHTALYWYRQSLGQGLEFLIYFQGNSAPDKSGLPSDRFSAERTGGSVSTLTIQRTQQEDSAVYLCASSPGTGVTVGGGYTFGSGTRLTVV.

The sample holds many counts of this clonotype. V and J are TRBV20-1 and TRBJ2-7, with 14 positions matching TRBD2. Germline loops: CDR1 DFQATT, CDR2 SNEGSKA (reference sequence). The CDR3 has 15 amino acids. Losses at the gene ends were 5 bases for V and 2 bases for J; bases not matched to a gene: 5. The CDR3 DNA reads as TGCAGTGCTGGACTAGCGGGAGGTCCCCCCTACGAGCAGTACTTC. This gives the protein CSAGLAGGPPYEQYF.

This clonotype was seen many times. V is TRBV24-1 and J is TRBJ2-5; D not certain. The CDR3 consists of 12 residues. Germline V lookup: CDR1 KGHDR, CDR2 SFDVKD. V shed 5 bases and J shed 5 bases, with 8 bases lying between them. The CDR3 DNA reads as TGTGCCACCAGTGGGTCTGGGGAGACCCAGTACTTC. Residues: CATSGSGETQYF.

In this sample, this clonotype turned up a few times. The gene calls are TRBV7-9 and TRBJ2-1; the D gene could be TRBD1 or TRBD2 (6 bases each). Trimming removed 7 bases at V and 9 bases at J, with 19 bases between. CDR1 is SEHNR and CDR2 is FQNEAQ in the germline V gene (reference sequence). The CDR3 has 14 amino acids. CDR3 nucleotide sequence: TGTGCCAGCACCTCGGGGGCCAATAGAGGTGAGCAGTTCTTC. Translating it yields CASTSGANRGEQFF.